Listed below are T cell receptor beta chains from one sample, sequenced in a study of blood T cell repertoires in COVID-19. Assay used: immunoSEQ multiplex PCR; TCRdb lists only in-frame clones, some missing. There are 300,000 or so clones in the sample; roughly 84% occur only once, and 1% lies in the top ten. The sequenced sample was peripheral blood. The receptor source for this set is a man aged 45-65 years with active or convalescent COVID-19. CDR3s include the opening cysteine and the closing phenylalanine or tryptophan. The order of the fields is CDR3 protein, CDR3 DNA, V gene, J gene, D gene, clone size. The D gene is left open where the match is weak. Some rows have no size entry. The others give once, few or many, or a class for an expanded clone.

cdr3_aa: CASSPLDPGNLFGGYTF; cdr3_nt: TGTGCCAGCTCACCCCTGGACCCGGGGAACCTATTCGGGGGCTACACCTTC; v_call: TRBV18; j_call: TRBJ1-2; d_call: .; clone_size: .
cdr3_aa: CASTWTGGGYGYTF; cdr3_nt: TGTGCCAGTACCTGGACAGGGGGAGGCTATGGCTACACCTTC; v_call: TRBV19; j_call: TRBJ1-2; d_call: TRBD1; clone_size: few
cdr3_aa: CASGRELAGLNTGELFF; cdr3_nt: TGTGCCAGCGGACGAGAACTAGCGGGGTTAAACACCGGGGAGCTGTTTTTT; v_call: TRBV25-1; j_call: TRBJ2-2; d_call: TRBD2; clone_size: .
cdr3_aa: CAISDTITSDSNQPQHF; cdr3_nt: TGTGCCATCAGTGATACTATAACCTCGGATAGCAATCAGCCCCAGCATTTT; v_call: TRBV10-3; j_call: TRBJ1-5; d_call: .; clone_size: .
cdr3_aa: CAWSRQGRDGYTF; cdr3_nt: TGTGCCTGGTCCCGACAGGGGAGGGATGGCTACACCTTC; v_call: TRBV30; j_call: TRBJ1-2; d_call: TRBD1; clone_size: once
cdr3_aa: CASSRGQGAAGNQPQHF; cdr3_nt: TGTGCCAGCAGTCGGGGACAGGGGGCGGCGGGCAATCAGCCCCAGCATTTT; v_call: TRBV6-2/TRBV6-3; j_call: TRBJ1-5; d_call: TRBD1; clone_size: .
cdr3_aa: CAWIENTVNTIYF; cdr3_nt: TGTGCCTGGATTGAGAACACAGTAAACACCATATATTTT; v_call: TRBV30; j_call: TRBJ1-3; d_call: .; clone_size: .
cdr3_aa: CASTPGDRGLNQPQHF; cdr3_nt: TGTGCCAGCACCCCAGGGGACAGGGGACTCAATCAGCCCCAGCATTTT; v_call: TRBV6-2/TRBV6-3; j_call: TRBJ1-5; d_call: TRBD1; clone_size: few
cdr3_aa: CASSVQGSSNTEAFF; cdr3_nt: TGCGCCAGCAGCGTACAGGGGTCGTCGAACACTGAAGCTTTCTTT; v_call: TRBV5-1; j_call: TRBJ1-1; d_call: TRBD1; clone_size: .
cdr3_aa: CASRAWREQTDTQYF; cdr3_nt: TGTGCCAGCAGGGCCTGGCGGGAGCAGACAGATACGCAGTATTTT; v_call: TRBV28; j_call: TRBJ2-3; d_call: TRBD2; clone_size: .
cdr3_aa: CASSDQTGWNTEAFF; cdr3_nt: TGTGCCAGCAGCGACCAGACAGGTTGGAACACTGAAGCTTTCTTT; v_call: TRBV9; j_call: TRBJ1-1; d_call: .; clone_size: .
cdr3_aa: CASSWGQDSYEQYF; cdr3_nt: TGCGCCAGCAGCTGGGGACAGGACTCCTACGAGCAGTACTTC; v_call: TRBV5-1; j_call: TRBJ2-7; d_call: TRBD1; clone_size: .
cdr3_aa: CASSNRGLDSGNTIYF; cdr3_nt: TGTGCCAGCAGCAACAGGGGGCTGGACTCTGGAAACACCATATATTTT; v_call: TRBV5-4; j_call: TRBJ1-3; d_call: TRBD1; clone_size: .
cdr3_aa: CASSLGGPDTQYF; cdr3_nt: TGCGCCAGCAGCTTGGGGGGCCCAGATACGCAGTATTTT; v_call: TRBV5-1; j_call: TRBJ2-3; d_call: .; clone_size: .
cdr3_aa: CSASSARAGQPQHF; cdr3_nt: TGCAGTGCTAGTTCGGCCAGGGCCGGTCAGCCCCAGCATTTT; v_call: TRBV20-1; j_call: TRBJ1-5; d_call: .; clone_size: .
cdr3_aa: CASSPPSRDNEQFF; cdr3_nt: TGTGCCAGCTCACCACCAAGCCGAGACAATGAGCAGTTCTTC; v_call: TRBV18; j_call: TRBJ2-1; d_call: .; clone_size: .
cdr3_aa: CASSITGAGQPQHF; cdr3_nt: TGTGCCAGTAGTATAACAGGGGCAGGGCAGCCCCAGCATTTT; v_call: TRBV19; j_call: TRBJ1-5; d_call: TRBD1; clone_size: .
cdr3_aa: CAWAREINEKLFF; cdr3_nt: TGTGCCTGGGCGAGGGAGATTAATGAAAAACTGTTTTTT; v_call: TRBV30; j_call: TRBJ1-4; d_call: .; clone_size: few
cdr3_aa: CASSQVVPPLGYTF; cdr3_nt: TGCGCCAGCAGCCAAGTGGTCCCCCCACTTGGCTACACCTTC; v_call: TRBV4-3; j_call: TRBJ1-2; d_call: .; clone_size: .
cdr3_aa: CASSLGGGGNQPQHF; cdr3_nt: TGTGCCAGCAGCTTAGGAGGGGGGGGCAATCAGCCCCAGCATTTT; v_call: TRBV11-2; j_call: TRBJ1-5; d_call: .; clone_size: .
cdr3_aa: CASSAGTSRNYGYTF; cdr3_nt: TGTGCCAGCAGCGCGGGGACAAGTCGAAACTATGGCTACACCTTC; v_call: TRBV9; j_call: TRBJ1-2; d_call: .; clone_size: .
cdr3_aa: CASSYSARLHTIYF; cdr3_nt: TGTGCCAGCAGTTACTCAGCCAGACTACACACCATATATTTT; v_call: TRBV6-5; j_call: TRBJ1-3; d_call: .; clone_size: .
cdr3_aa: CASSENPNTEAFF; cdr3_nt: TGTGCCAGCAGTGAAAATCCTAACACTGAAGCTTTCTTT; v_call: TRBV2; j_call: TRBJ1-1; d_call: .; clone_size: .
cdr3_aa: CASTKSGNTEAFF; cdr3_nt: TGTGCCAGCACTAAATCGGGGAACACTGAAGCTTTCTTT; v_call: TRBV6-5; j_call: TRBJ1-1; d_call: .; clone_size: .
cdr3_aa: CASSQDVGRMTGANVLTF; cdr3_nt: TGTGCCAGCAGCCAAGATGTGGGCAGGATGACTGGGGCCAACGTCCTGACTTTC; v_call: TRBV4-2; j_call: TRBJ2-6; d_call: .; clone_size: .
cdr3_aa: CASRTSGRGYSDQPQHF; cdr3_nt: TGTGCCAGCAGAACCAGCGGCAGGGGGTATTCCGATCAGCCCCAGCATTTT; v_call: TRBV27; j_call: TRBJ1-5; d_call: TRBD1; clone_size: .
cdr3_aa: CASTDMFIDTEAFF; cdr3_nt: TGTGCCAGCACGGACATGTTTATTGACACTGAAGCTTTCTTT; v_call: TRBV5-6; j_call: TRBJ1-1; d_call: .; clone_size: .
cdr3_aa: CASTGTGPSYEQYF; cdr3_nt: TGTGCCAGCACCGGGACAGGTCCCTCCTACGAGCAGTACTTC; v_call: TRBV6-5; j_call: TRBJ2-7; d_call: TRBD1; clone_size: .
cdr3_aa: CASSIRTSVPYEQYF; cdr3_nt: TGTGCCAGCAGTATCCGGACTAGCGTCCCCTACGAGCAGTACTTC; v_call: TRBV28; j_call: TRBJ2-7; d_call: TRBD2; clone_size: .
cdr3_aa: CASSLVGSAGANVLTF; cdr3_nt: TGCGCCAGCAGCTTGGTTGGGAGTGCTGGGGCCAACGTCCTGACTTTC; v_call: TRBV5-1; j_call: TRBJ2-6; d_call: .; clone_size: few
cdr3_aa: CASSLQNTLNSPLHF; cdr3_nt: TGCGCCAGCAGCTTGCAGAACACGCTCAATTCACCCCTCCACTTT; v_call: TRBV5-1; j_call: TRBJ1-6; d_call: .; clone_size: .
cdr3_aa: CASLLRQGHYGYTF; cdr3_nt: TGTGCCAGCCTATTGAGACAGGGGCACTATGGCTACACCTTC; v_call: TRBV2; j_call: TRBJ1-2; d_call: TRBD1; clone_size: .
cdr3_aa: CASSPREKRNEKLFF; cdr3_nt: TGTGCCAGCAGCCCTAGGGAGAAAAGAAATGAAAAACTGTTTTTT; v_call: TRBV9; j_call: TRBJ1-4; d_call: .; clone_size: .
cdr3_aa: CASSLIKGTGDSYEQYF; cdr3_nt: TGCGCCAGCAGCTTGATAAAAGGGACAGGGGACTCCTACGAGCAGTACTTC; v_call: TRBV5-1; j_call: TRBJ2-7; d_call: TRBD1; clone_size: .
cdr3_aa: CAWLDKGVGYGYTF; cdr3_nt: TGTGCCTGGTTGGACAAAGGGGTAGGCTATGGCTACACCTTC; v_call: TRBV30; j_call: TRBJ1-2; d_call: .; clone_size: .
cdr3_aa: CATRQGSTGELFF; cdr3_nt: TGTGCCACCCGACAGGGGAGCACCGGGGAGCTGTTTTTT; v_call: TRBV10-3; j_call: TRBJ2-2; d_call: TRBD1; clone_size: once
cdr3_aa: CASSHKEREGRTYEQYF; cdr3_nt: TGTGCCAGCAGCCATAAGGAGCGGGAGGGCCGGACGTACGAGCAGTACTTC; v_call: TRBV11-3; j_call: TRBJ2-7; d_call: TRBD2; clone_size: once
cdr3_aa: CASSLGGEALTF; cdr3_nt: TGTGCCAGCAGCCTGGGGGGGGAGGCCCTAACCTTC; v_call: TRBV7-8; j_call: TRBJ1-2; d_call: .; clone_size: .
cdr3_aa: CASSPEREETQYF; cdr3_nt: TGTGCCAGCTCACCAGAACGCGAAGAGACCCAGTACTTC; v_call: TRBV18; j_call: TRBJ2-5; d_call: .; clone_size: .